This T cell receptor (beta chain) was profiled in a study of blood T cells in healthy people across ages. With V trimmed by 0 bases and J by 4 bases, 5 bases remained unmatched. Germline CDR1 is SGHRS and CDR2 is YFSETQ. The CDR3 consists of 15 residues. In its sample, this clonotype was seen a few times. Through a sample-barcoded 5' primer and a J-beta primer mix, a second PCR was run for 7 to 11 cycles. MiXCR, run by TCRdb on the 5' RACE reads, gives a single entry per CDR3 protein. The sample includes about 1.8 million distinct CDR3 sequences, 49% of them seen just once. V usage is TRBV5-1 and J usage is TRBJ1-2, with 8 bases lining up with TRBD1. The TCR comes from a woman between 35 and 50 years old in good health. Material for sequencing was blood. The CDR3 DNA follows: TGCGCCAGCAGCTTGGGGGACAGGTCGGGCTATGGCTACACCTTC. It yields the protein CASSLGDRSGYGYTF.